The rows below give T cell receptor beta chains drawn from one sample of a study of cytomegalovirus exposure and HLA in healthy donors. Method: immunoSEQ multiplex PCR; TCRdb's copy keeps in-frame clones and lacks some. The sample lists about 150,000 clones, roughly 77% occurring once. The sequencing input was PBMCs. The receptors stem from a young man in good health and CMV-seropositive. CDR3s include the opening cysteine and the closing phenylalanine or tryptophan. D genes are given only for firm matches. Size is omitted from some rows. Given values are once, few, many or a class for expanded clones.

v_gene	abundance	j_gene	d_gene	CDR3aa	CDR3nt
TRBV5-4	NA	TRBJ2-5	NA	CASSSAAGYQETQYF	TGTGCCAGCAGCTCCGCGGCCGGGTACCAAGAGACCCAGTACTTC
TRBV5-1	once	TRBJ2-2	TRBD1	CASTSGTGINTGELFF	TGCGCCAGCACCTCCGGGACAGGGATAAACACCGGGGAGCTGTTTTTT
TRBV27	NA	TRBJ2-1	NA	CASSLGDLASYNEQFF	TGTGCCAGCAGCCTTGGGGACTTAGCCTCCTACAATGAGCAGTTCTTC
TRBV28	NA	TRBJ2-7	NA	CASTRNSYEQYF	TGTGCCAGCACGCGCAACTCCTACGAGCAGTACTTC
TRBV6-6	NA	TRBJ2-5	TRBD1	CASSYSTGKETQYF	TGTGCCAGCAGTTACTCGACAGGGAAGGAGACCCAGTACTTC
TRBV27	NA	TRBJ1-1	TRBD1	CASSPRFNRGTEAFF	TGTGCCAGCAGCCCTCGGTTCAACAGGGGCACTGAAGCTTTCTTT
TRBV9	once	TRBJ2-3	TRBD2	CASSVIAGGPSSDTQYF	TGTGCCAGCAGCGTAATAGCGGGGGGGCCTTCCTCAGATACGCAGTATTTT
TRBV7-6	NA	TRBJ2-2	NA	CASSYAGLNTGELFF	TGTGCCAGCAGCTACGCCGGACTCAACACCGGGGAGCTGTTTTTT
TRBV11-2	few	TRBJ1-1	NA	CASSLVGGLRTEAFF	TGTGCCAGCAGCTTAGTTGGGGGGTTACGGACTGAAGCTTTCTTT
TRBV19	NA	TRBJ1-5	NA	CASSIDPGLNPSNQPQHF	TGTGCCAGTAGTATAGACCCAGGACTCAACCCAAGCAATCAGCCCCAGCATTTT
TRBV7-7	NA	TRBJ2-5	NA	CASSPGRGETQYF	TGTGCCAGCAGCCCGGGCCGGGGGGAGACCCAGTACTTC
TRBV7-9	NA	TRBJ2-5	TRBD1	CATQTGEETQYF	TGTGCCACCCAGACAGGGGAAGAGACCCAGTACTTC
TRBV10-2	NA	TRBJ1-1	NA	CASRASTVDAEAFF	TGCGCCAGCAGGGCATCGACAGTGGACGCTGAAGCTTTCTTT
TRBV18	NA	TRBJ1-4	NA	CASSPGQPATNEKLFF	TGTGCCAGCTCACCAGGACAGCCTGCAACTAATGAAAAACTGTTTTTT
TRBV9	NA	TRBJ2-7	NA	CASSGQEGEEQYF	TGTGCCAGCAGCGGTCAGGAGGGTGAGGAGCAGTACTTC
TRBV29-1	NA	TRBJ2-6	NA	CSVQGAGGANVLTF	TGCAGCGTTCAAGGGGCGGGAGGGGCCAACGTCCTGACTTTC
TRBV4-1	NA	TRBJ1-4	NA	CASSHGATNEKLFF	TGCGCCAGCAGCCACGGTGCAACTAATGAAAAACTGTTTTTT
TRBV4-2	NA	TRBJ2-7	TRBD2	CASSQEGLAGQYEQYF	TGTGCCAGCAGCCAGGAGGGACTAGCGGGACAGTACGAGCAGTACTTC
TRBV7-8	few	TRBJ2-7	NA	CASRHGTDSYEQYF	TGTGCCAGCAGACACGGGACTGACTCCTACGAGCAGTACTTC
TRBV30	NA	TRBJ2-5	NA	CARSTGETQYF	TGTGCCCGCTCTACGGGTGAGACCCAGTACTTC
TRBV6-5	NA	TRBJ2-7	NA	CASSYGTSRPYEQYF	TGTGCCAGCAGTTACGGCACTAGCCGACCCTACGAGCAGTACTTC
TRBV19	few	TRBJ2-7	TRBD1	CASSTPGQGRYEQYF	TGTGCCAGTAGTACCCCGGGACAGGGGAGATACGAGCAGTACTTC